The 20 T cell receptor beta chains given below trace back to one sample, sequenced in a study of CD8+CD57+ T cells in acquired aplastic anemia. Investigators profiled TCR beta VDJ and CDR3 from genomic DNA template. One entry per CDR3 protein results from TCRdb running MiXCR on the reads. The sample consists of 160,000 or so distinct CDR3 sequences, around half of them appearing once. Sequencing involved patients with CD8+CD57+ cell expansion previously shown by flow cytometry. Material for sequencing was sorted CD4+, CD8+, or CD8+CD57+ T cells (not recorded which) from PBMCs. These receptors were taken from a human donor with aplastic anemia.

The genes are TRBV2 and TRBJ2-3; 11 positions match TRBD2. CDR3 length equals 15 residues. V gave up 5 bases and J gave up 4 bases; unmatched junction bases: 5. Germline V gives CDR1 SNHLY, CDR2 FYNNEI. The CDR3 DNA is TGTGCCAGCAGTTTAAATAGCGGGGGGGCAGATACGCAGTATTTT. Protein product: CASSLNSGGADTQYF.

This clonotype appeared many times. The genes are TRBV10-3 and TRBJ1-3, with 8 bases that match TRBD1. The junction had 8 bases not matched to a gene; V was cut back by 10 bases and J by 0 bases. The V gene's germline CDR1 is ENHRY and CDR2 SYGVKD. This CDR3 is built from 15 residues. Here the CDR3 DNA reads TGTGCCACCACGGGACAGGCCCTCTCTGGAAACACCATATATTTT. It yields the protein CATTGQALSGNTIYF.

This chain connects TRBV20-1 to TRBJ2-5, with TRBD2 matching 10 bases. The V segment lost 5 bases and the J segment 2 bases; nucleotides outside the gene matches: 8. This CDR3 is built from 15 residues. The germline CDR1 and CDR2 sequences are DFQATT and SNEGSKA (reference sequence). In DNA form, the CDR3 reads TGCAGTGCTCGACCGGTACTAGCGGGGCAAGAGACCCAGTACTTC. Protein: CSARPVLAGQETQYF.

The J gene is TRBJ2-7, the V gene TRBV11-2, with TRBD2 matching over 8 bases. Germline trimming cut 5 bases from V and 2 bases from J; bases unmatched to any gene: 14. The V gene's germline CDR1 is SGHAT and CDR2 FQNNGV. CDR3 size: 17 residues. This CDR3 is CASSQRAGGQGPYEQYF. The DNA of the CDR3 is TGTGCCAGCAGCCAGCGGGCGGGGGGCCAAGGTCCCTACGAGCAGTACTTC.

This clonotype has ten or more counts. V usage is TRBV5-5 and J usage is TRBJ2-3, with D perhaps given as TRBD1 or TRBD2 (5 bases each). The CDR3 is 14 amino acids. Looked up from germline, CDR1 is SGHKS and CDR2 is YYEKEE (reference sequence). The V gene lost 5 bases and the J gene lost 1 base, with 11 bases spanning the gap. CDR3: CASRGVWGTDTQYF. The CDR3 region has the DNA TGTGCCAGCAGGGGGGTTTGGGGCACAGATACGCAGTATTTT.

V and J are TRBV19 and TRBJ2-3; TRBD1 or TRBD2 may be the D gene (5 bases each). The CDR3 runs to 13 residues. Germline lookup yields CDR1 LNHDA and CDR2 SQIVND (reference sequence). The V and J ends lost 4 bases and 2 bases respectively, with 7 bases between them. CDR3 protein: CASSRGTTDTQYF. CDR3 DNA sequence: TGTGCCAGTAGTAGGGGGACCACAGATACGCAGTATTTT.

The chain couples TRBV10-3 to TRBJ2-7, with 12 bases that match TRBD2. The trim removed 5 bases at V and 6 bases at J, leaving 11 bases unmatched. This CDR3 has 16 amino acids. Germline V gives CDR1 ENHRY, CDR2 SYGVKD. The CDR3 loop is CAISPTSGSPGLEQYV. The CDR3 DNA is TGTGCCATCAGTCCGACTAGCGGGAGCCCCGGTCTCGAGCAGTACGTC.

The V gene is TRBV24-1, the J gene TRBJ2-1; no definite D call. V lost 3 bases, J lost 7 bases, and 9 bases lay in between. Germline CDR1 reads KGHDR; CDR2 reads SFDVKD. This CDR3 is built from 13 residues. This CDR3 reads CATSDRGSNEQFF. CDR3 DNA sequence: TGTGCCACCAGTGATCGAGGCTCAAATGAGCAGTTCTTC.

The genes are TRBV20-1 and TRBJ2-2; 11 nucleotides align to TRBD2. The CDR3 has 18 residues. V lost 0 bases and J lost 2; bases outside the gene matches: 8. Germline lookup yields CDR1 DFQATT and CDR2 SNEGSKA (reference sequence). The CDR3 DNA is TGCAGTGCTAGAGATATCCGGACTAGCGGGTCTAACACCGGGGAGCTGTTTTTT. Amino acid sequence: CSARDIRTSGSNTGELFF.

This chain links TRBV27 with TRBJ1-2; a possible D gene is TRBD1 (6 bases). There are 15 residues in the CDR3. Germline CDR1 reads MNHEY; CDR2 reads SMNVEV (reference sequence). Trimming cost V 2 bases and J 4 bases, with 14 bases left between them. The CDR3, as DNA: TGTGCCAGCAGTTTAGCCTGGGGGCAAGGCTATGGCTACACCTTC. Protein sequence: CASSLAWGQGYGYTF.

The chain combines TRBV25-1 with TRBJ2-5; D possibly corresponds to TRBD1 (6 bases). Germline V gene lookup returns CDR1 MGHDK and CDR2 SYGVNS. Trimming removed 8 bases from V and 6 bases from J, with 19 bases in between. This CDR3 has 14 residues. The CDR3 region has the DNA TGTGCCAGCGATGTTGGGGGCCTAGGAAAGACCCAGTACTTC. Translating it yields CASDVGGLGKTQYF. Together with reference TRBV25-1 and TRBJ2-5, the CDR3 gives the full variable domain: EADIYQTPRYLVIGTGKKITLECSQTMGHDKMYWYQQDPGMELHLIHYSYGVNSTEKGDLSSESTVSRIRTEHFPLTLESARPSHTSQYLCASDVGGLGKTQYFGPGTRLLVL.

The rearrangement uses TRBV15 and TRBJ1-4; no clear D gene. Trimming took off 1 base at V and 13 bases at J, with 19 bases between the two ends. Germline V lookup: CDR1 LNHNV, CDR2 YYDKDF (reference sequence). CDR3 size: 15 residues. The CDR3 spells CATSRAGGPGKGLFF. As DNA, the CDR3 is TGTGCCACCAGCAGAGCGGGCGGACCTGGAAAGGGACTGTTTTTT.

The rearrangement uses TRBV9 and TRBJ2-1; possibly TRBD1 for D (5 bases). This CDR3 region has 16 residues. V lost 0 bases to trimming and J lost 2 bases, with 12 bases between them. Germline CDR1 SGDLS, CDR2 YYNGEE. CDR3 protein: CASSVGDSPTYNEQFF. CDR3 in DNA: TGTGCCAGCAGCGTAGGAGACAGTCCAACCTACAATGAGCAGTTCTTC.

The V and J genes are TRBV24-1 and TRBJ2-7, with 7 positions matching TRBD2. Per the germline V gene, CDR1 is KGHDR and CDR2 is SFDVKD. The CDR3 contains 16 residues. The ends lost 3 bases at V and 7 bases at J; junction bases unmatched: 14. CDR3 nucleotides: TGTGCCACCAGTGATCGCGGGGGAAGCTCCTACAATGAGCAGTACGTC. Translating gives CATSDRGGSSYNEQYV.

The gene calls are TRBV19 and TRBJ2-7, with D possibly TRBD2 on 6 matching bases. Between the trimmed V and J ends, which lost 8 bases and 0 bases, there was a span of 14 bases. This CDR3 contains 14 residues. Germline V gives CDR1 LNHDA, CDR2 SQIVND (reference sequence). The CDR3 region is CASSEGIGSYEQYV. CDR3 coding DNA: TGTGCCAGTTCGGAGGGGATCGGCTCCTACGAGCAGTACGTC.

The J gene is TRBJ1-1, the V gene TRBV2, with 8 bases identical to TRBD1. Germline V gives CDR1 SNHLY, CDR2 FYNNEI. The V gene end was trimmed by 8 bases and the J gene end by 1 base; junction bases not matched to a gene: 12. The CDR3 loop spans 16 amino acids. The DNA for the CDR3 is TGTGCCAGCCGATTGAGGGACAGGCCGCAGAACACTGAAGCTTTCTTT. Amino acids: CASRLRDRPQNTEAFF.

In this sample, this clonotype turned up many times. This chain joins TRBV12-3 or TRBV12-4 and TRBJ1-2; the D is unclear. V lost 6 bases to trimming and J lost 5 bases, with 19 bases between them. The CDR3 length is 15 residues. The CDR3 protein is CASSSSTPLLYGYTF. CDR3 coding DNA: TGTGCCAGCAGCTCCTCGACACCATTACTATATGGCTACACCTTC.

In its sample, this clonotype was seen many times. V and J are TRBV25-1 and TRBJ1-1, with 10 bases that match TRBD1. V was pared by 5 bases and J by 4 bases, with 7 bases of the junction left unmatched. This CDR3 is 15 amino acids long. Germline V gene lookup returns CDR1 MGHDK and CDR2 SYGVNS. The CDR3 region has the DNA TGTGCCAGCAGTCCCCGGACAGGGGGTGGCACTGAAGCTTTCTTT. Protein product: CASSPRTGGGTEAFF.

This clonotype has just a few counts. The V call is TRBV25-1, the J call TRBJ1-6, with a tentative D call TRBD1 (5 bases). Trimming took 1 base from V and 10 from J, leaving 17 bases between them. This CDR3 region has 16 residues. Germline CDR1 MGHDK, CDR2 SYGVNS. The CDR3: CASSEWAGQNGSPLHF. In nucleotides, the CDR3 is TGTGCCAGCAGTGAATGGGCAGGGCAAAATGGATCACCCCTCCACTTT.

The chain recombines TRBV20-1 with TRBJ2-5; 7 bases are shared with TRBD2. CDR1 is DFQATT and CDR2 is SNEGSKA in the germline V gene (reference sequence). The trim removed 0 bases at V and 1 base at J, leaving 5 bases unmatched. This CDR3 has 15 residues. CDR3 region: CSARDPTSPQETQYF. CDR3 DNA sequence: TGCAGTGCTAGAGATCCGACTAGCCCCCAAGAGACCCAGTACTTC.